This T cell receptor beta chain was identified in a study of T cells after yellow fever vaccination. This clonotype was observed at least ten times. In TCRdb, the 5' RACE reads were re-called with MiXCR into one record per CDR3 protein. The sample shows about 63,000 distinct CDR3 sequences, 6.5% to 9% of them seen only once. The ends were cut back, 6 bases at V and 2 bases at J, with 14 bases in the middle. The germline CDR1 and CDR2 sequences are SNHLY and FYNNEI. The CDR3 covers 15 residues. The chain carries TRBV2 and TRBJ2-1; no definite D call. The sequence was collected from a man aged 25-45 years who received the YFV17D yellow fever vaccine. The sequencing here drew on CD8+ T cells sorted from PBMCs, taken 15 days after the yellow fever booster vaccination. The CDR3 coding sequence is TGTGCCAGCAGGTACCCCGCGGTACCCTACAATGAGCAGTTCTTC. This encodes CASRYPAVPYNEQFF.